This T cell receptor (beta chain) is from a study of a mutant IDH1 vaccine in newly diagnosed glioma. The data were produced by immunoSEQ multiplex PCR, yet TCRdb's version contains in-frame clones alone and is incomplete. The sample shows tens of thousands of clones, roughly four fifths of them seen only once. Indicated time point: week 47, end of study. With topical imiquimod, each dose of the vaccine consisted of 300 ug of mutant IDH1 20-mer peptide. Regarding this clone: The antigen remains unidentified.

From germline, CDR1 is GTSNPN and CDR2 SVGIG (reference sequence). CDR3 length: 15 residues. The trim removed 8 bases at V and 5 bases at J, leaving 12 bases unmatched. This sequence joins TRBV30 and TRBJ2-2; 9 nucleotides align to TRBD2. The source of this sequence is a man aged 35-49 years with glioma. Sequences were derived from PBMCs, sampled from a glioma patient whose treatment included an IDH1 peptide vaccine. This CDR3 reads CALSGSGRGTGELFF. The CDR3 coding sequence is TGTGCCCTAAGCGGTAGCGGGAGAGGAACCGGGGAGCTGTTTTTT.